The 29 T cell receptor beta chains reported below all come from one sample, sequenced in a study of response to subunit inactivated influenza vaccine. MiXCR was run by TCRdb on the RT-PCR reads, yielding one entry per CDR3 protein. The sample includes around 480,000 distinct CDR3 sequences, more than 15% of them seen just once. The sample here was CD4+ T cells sorted from PBMCs, taken less than 30 months after vaccination. The receptors originated from a man aged 50 to 75 who received an inactivated influenza vaccine.

This clonotype has more than one count but fewer than ten. This chain uses TRBV7-2 with TRBJ2-2, with D uncertain. The CDR3 spans 13 residues. The germline gives CDR1 SGHTA, CDR2 FQGNSA. The V end was cut by 3 bases, the J end by 6 bases, with 8 bases between. CDR3 protein: CASSFFRSGELFF. The CDR3 region has the DNA TGTGCCAGCAGCTTTTTTCGTTCCGGGGAGCTGTTTTTT.

This clonotype was seen a few times. This sequence joins TRBV20-1 and TRBJ2-5; unclear D gene. The CDR3 sequence is 13 residues long. Between the trimmed V and J ends, which lost 3 bases and 1 base, there was a span of 9 bases. Per germline, CDR1 DFQATT and CDR2 SNEGSKA (reference sequence). CDR3 region: CSASLGIQETQYF. As DNA, the CDR3 is TGCAGTGCTAGTTTGGGGATCCAAGAGACCCAGTACTTC.

This clonotype has only a few counts. Written as DNA, the CDR3 is TGTGCCAGCAGTTCGGGACGGTGGAACACTGAAGCTTTCTTT. Its translation is CASSSGRWNTEAFF. V gene TRBV12-3 or TRBV12-4 combines with J gene TRBJ1-1; D perhaps matches TRBD1 (5 bases). V dropped 4 bases and J dropped 1 base, with 10 bases sitting between them. This CDR3 spans 14 amino acids.

This clonotype was recorded many times. The chain has TRBV5-1 and TRBJ2-5, with TRBD2 as a possible D gene (6 bases). V lost 4 bases and J 4 bases, leaving 14 bases between the germline ends. Germline V gene sequence: CDR1 SGHRS, CDR2 YFSETQ. This CDR3 region has 14 residues. In nucleotides, the CDR3 is TGCGCCAGCAGCCAGGAGGGTCGGGTAGAGACCCAGTACTTC. Protein: CASSQEGRVETQYF. The whole variable domain, remainder taken from reference TRBV5-1 and TRBJ2-5, is KAGVTQTPRYLIKTRGQQVTLSCSPISGHRSVSWYQQTPGQGLQFLFEYFSETQRNKGNFPGRFSGRQFSNSRSEMNVSTLELGDSALYLCASSQEGRVETQYFGPGTRLLVL.

This clonotype was observed a handful of times. The chain combines TRBV5-6 with TRBJ1-3, with a possible D match to TRBD1 (5 bases). This CDR3 has 14 amino acids. The germline CDR1 and CDR2 sequences are SGHDT and YYEEEE. Trimming removed 4 bases at V and 0 bases at J, with 8 bases between. CDR3 nucleotides: TGTGCCAGCAGCAGGGGACTCTCTGGAAACACCATATATTTT. This gives the protein CASSRGLSGNTIYF.

The CDR3 loop is CASSVDSGIYEQYF. The DNA of the CDR3 is TGTGCCAGCAGCGTCGATTCCGGGATCTACGAGCAGTACTTC. The rearrangement joins TRBV28 to TRBJ2-7, with TRBD2 as a possible D gene (5 bases). CDR3 length equals 14 residues. In germline, CDR1 is MDHEN, CDR2 SYDVKM. Trimming left V 6 bases short and J 3 bases short, with 15 bases between.

The sample holds a few counts of this clonotype. The rearrangement uses TRBV27 and TRBJ2-1, with TRBD1 identical over 9 bases. The CDR3 covers 13 residues. V lost 6 bases to trimming and J lost 9 bases; unmatched junction nucleotides: 6. Per the germline V gene, CDR1 is MNHEY and CDR2 is SMNVEV (reference sequence). The CDR3 coding sequence is TGTGCCAGCAGCTGGGACAGGGAGAGTGAGCAGTTCTTC. Amino acids: CASSWDRESEQFF.

This clonotype was seen a few times. As DNA, the CDR3 is TGTGCCAGCAGCCCCGTTCGCGGTTACGATACGCAGTATTTT. This codes for CASSPVRGYDTQYF. The gene calls are TRBV14 and TRBJ2-3; D is undetermined. There are 14 residues in the CDR3. V was pared by 4 bases and J by 6 bases, with 14 bases between. Germline V gene lookup returns CDR1 SGHDN and CDR2 FVKESK.

The rearrangement joins TRBV29-1 to TRBJ2-5; 9 nucleotides match TRBD2. This CDR3 has 13 residues. V gave up 6 bases and J gave up 5 bases; unmatched junction bases: 7. Germline V gene sequence: CDR1 SQVTM, CDR2 ANQGSEA. The CDR3 here is CSVIAGVGETQYF. CDR3 nucleotide sequence: TGCAGCGTCATAGCGGGAGTGGGGGAGACCCAGTACTTC.

The CDR3 region has the DNA TGCGCCAGCAGCTTGGTGCCAGACACCGGGGAGCTGTTTTTT. It is translated as CASSLVPDTGELFF. V gene TRBV5-1 combines with J gene TRBJ2-2; D uncertain. The ends were cut back, 0 bases at V and 3 bases at J, with 6 bases in the middle. CDR1 and CDR2 from the germline V gene are SGHRS and YFSETQ. The length of the CDR3 is 14 residues.

This clonotype was detected a few times. The genes are TRBV3-1 and TRBJ1-2; D not certain. V dropped 2 bases and J dropped 0 bases, with 10 bases sitting between them. The length of the CDR3 is 15 residues. The germline gives CDR1 LGHDT, CDR2 YNNKEL (reference sequence). In DNA, the CDR3 is TGTGCCAGCAGCCAACGGACGAAAGCTAACTATGGCTACACCTTC. This gives the protein CASSQRTKANYGYTF.

The J gene is TRBJ2-2, the V gene TRBV5-1; D remains unclear. Germline-derived CDR1 and CDR2 are SGHRS and YFSETQ. The CDR3 runs to 15 residues. V lost 1 base and J 1 base, leaving 8 bases between the germline ends. The CDR3 protein is CASSLLGLNTGELFF. Written as DNA, the CDR3 is TGCGCCAGCAGCTTGTTGGGTCTGAACACCGGGGAGCTGTTTTTT.

J is TRBJ1-2 and V is TRBV10-3; no firm D call. The germline V gene encodes CDR1 ENHRY and CDR2 SYGVKD. Trimming pared 10 bases from V and 3 bases from J, leaving 18 bases between. CDR3 length: 14 amino acids. The CDR3 here is CATFGELRDYGYTF. The CDR3 DNA follows: TGTGCCACCTTCGGAGAACTTCGGGACTATGGCTACACCTTC.

This clonotype was found a few times. The rearrangement joins TRBV20-1 to TRBJ2-4; D unclear. V gave up 3 bases and J gave up 4 bases, with 16 bases separating them. CDR3 size: 15 residues. Germline CDR1 is DFQATT and CDR2 is SNEGSKA (reference sequence). CDR3 region: CSARTVTVHKNIQYF. The CDR3, as DNA: TGCAGTGCTAGGACCGTAACGGTACATAAAAACATTCAGTACTTC.

This clonotype was observed a few times. The chain links TRBV20-1 to TRBJ2-2; the match to TRBD2 covers 13 bases. There are 16 residues in the CDR3. Trimming took 2 bases from V and 6 from J; bases not matched to a gene: 6. Germline V gene lookup returns CDR1 DFQATT and CDR2 SNEGSKA (reference sequence). The CDR3 DNA reads as TGCAGTGCTAGATCAAGGACTAGCGGGAGATCCGGGGAGCTGTTTTTT. Protein sequence: CSARSRTSGRSGELFF.

This clonotype was counted a few times. V gene TRBV20-1 combines with J gene TRBJ2-2; TRBD2 matches 11 bases. V gave up 2 bases and J gave up 0 bases; unmatched junction bases: 8. CDR1 and CDR2 from the germline V gene are DFQATT and SNEGSKA (reference sequence). The CDR3 has 18 amino acids. The DNA of the CDR3 is TGCAGTGCTAGATTAAGACTAGCGGGGCCTCCGAACACCGGGGAGCTGTTTTTT. Translating gives CSARLRLAGPPNTGELFF.

Only a few counts were recorded for this clonotype. This chain joins TRBV16 and TRBJ2-7; D is perhaps TRBD2 (7 bases). The ends were cut back, 4 bases at V and 7 bases at J, with 20 bases in the middle. Germline lookup yields CDR1 KGHSY and CDR2 FQNENV. This CDR3 contains 15 residues. CDR3 sequence: CASSLPGRGAYEQYF. CDR3 DNA sequence: TGTGCCAGCAGCCTCCCCGGCCGGGGGGCTTATGAGCAGTACTTC.

Only a few counts were recorded for this clonotype. V is TRBV6-1 and J is TRBJ2-3; 13 bases fit TRBD2. Trimming cost V 5 bases and J 10 bases; bases outside gene matches: 12. The CDR3 spans 16 residues. Germline V gene sequence: CDR1 MNHNS, CDR2 SASEGT. In DNA, the CDR3 is TGTGCCAGCAGTCCCGGGACTAGCGGGGCCATGGGGGCGCAGTATTTT. Its protein is CASSPGTSGAMGAQYF.

At least ten counts were recorded for this clonotype. The rearrangement joins TRBV4-1 to TRBJ2-6; D is ambiguous. CDR1 and CDR2 from the germline V gene are MGHRA and YSYEKL. V was pared by 1 base and J by 0 bases, with 10 bases between. The CDR3 covers 17 residues. The CDR3 nucleotides are TGCGCCAGCAGCCAAGTACTACGGAACTCTGGGGCCAACGTCCTGACTTTC. Translation: CASSQVLRNSGANVLTF.

This clonotype was recorded a few times. The chain links TRBV24-1 to TRBJ2-7; 10 nucleotides align to TRBD1. The CDR3 loop spans 14 amino acids. Per germline, CDR1 KGHDR and CDR2 SFDVKD. With 7 bases clipped from V and 7 bases from J, the junction kept 9 bases outside the gene matches. CDR3 sequence: CATRSGTGVEEQYF. CDR3 nucleotide sequence: TGTGCCACCAGATCCGGGACAGGGGTCGAGGAGCAGTACTTC.

This clonotype turned up a few times. The chain links TRBV29-1 to TRBJ1-1, with D unclear. This CDR3 has 11 residues. The germline V gene encodes CDR1 SQVTM and CDR2 ANQGSEA. Trimming cost V 6 bases and J 7 bases, with 12 bases left between them. The CDR3 DNA is TGCAGCGTCGCAGTTGCGGTTGAAGCTTTCTTT. Protein product: CSVAVAVEAFF.

The chain links TRBV5-1 to TRBJ2-3, with TRBD1 as a possible D gene (6 bases). V dropped 4 bases and J dropped 6 bases, with 18 bases sitting between them. This CDR3 spans 15 amino acids. Germline lookup yields CDR1 SGHRS and CDR2 YFSETQ. The DNA for the CDR3 is TGCGCCAGCAGCGTGTTAGGGGGACCTGGGGATACGCAGTATTTT. It codes for CASSVLGGPGDTQYF.

A few counts support this clonotype. The chain is built from TRBV7-6 and TRBJ2-1; 7 bases align to TRBD1. The CDR3 is 16 amino acids. Germline V gene lookup returns CDR1 SGHVS and CDR2 FNYEAQ. V lost 5 bases, J lost 2 bases, and 9 bases stayed unmatched. CDR3 in DNA: TGTGCCAGCAGCCCGCTGACAGGGTTCGCCTACAATGAGCAGTTCTTC. Translated, it gives CASSPLTGFAYNEQFF. The variable domain in full, completed from reference TRBV7-6 and TRBJ2-1, reads GAGVSQSPRYKVTKRGQDVALRCDPISGHVSLYWYRQALGQGPEFLTYFNYEAQQDKSGLPNDRFSAERPEGSISTLTIQRTEQRDSAMYRCASSPLTGFAYNEQFFGPGTRLTVL.

This clonotype showed up just a few times. The chain uses TRBV10-3 and TRBJ2-5; 7 nucleotides agree with TRBD2. CDR3 length equals 15 residues. V shed 0 bases and J 4 bases; nucleotides not matched to a gene: 5. Per germline, CDR1 ENHRY and CDR2 SYGVKD. The CDR3, as DNA: TGTGCCATCAGTGAGTCGGGGGGGAACGGAGAGACCCAGTACTTC. Its translation is CAISESGGNGETQYF.

This clonotype was found many times. One junction end disagrees with the germline gene, perhaps due to a read error. This chain joins TRBV5-1 and TRBJ2-7; D is perhaps TRBD1 (5 bases). From germline, CDR1 is SGHRS and CDR2 YFSETQ. The CDR3 is 14 residues long. CDR3 sequence reads: CASSLEGRAYEQYF. The DNA for the CDR3 is TGTGCCAGCAGCTTAGAAGGCAGGGCCTACGAGCAGTACTTC. Looking up the rest from reference TRBV5-1 and TRBJ2-7 gives the full variable domain: KAGVTQTPRYLIKTRGQQVTLSCSPISGHRSVSWYQQTPGQGLQFLFEYFSETQRNKGNFPGRFSGRQFSNSRSEMNVSTLELGDSALYLCASSLEGRAYEQYFGPGTRLTVT.

V is TRBV25-1 and J is TRBJ2-1; D is possibly TRBD1 (6 bases). The CDR3 is 14 residues long. V lost 7 bases to trimming and J lost 3 bases, with 13 bases between them. Germline values: CDR1 MGHDK, CDR2 SYGVNS. The CDR3, as DNA: TGTGCCAGCATCGGGGACACCCACTACAATGAGCAGTTCTTC. It encodes CASIGDTHYNEQFF.

The genes are TRBV4-2 and TRBJ2-1; D uncertain. The CDR3 totals 13 residues. Germline CDR1 is LGHNA and CDR2 is YNFKEQ. The V end lost 5 bases, the J end lost 6 bases, and 11 bases lay between the germline ends. CDR3 residues: CASSGYGFNEQFF. DNA of the CDR3: TGTGCCAGCAGCGGGTACGGGTTCAATGAGCAGTTCTTC.

A few counts support this clonotype. V usage is TRBV5-1 and J usage is TRBJ2-2, with D unresolved. The germline CDR1 and CDR2 sequences are SGHRS and YFSETQ. CDR3 length: 14 residues. With 3 bases removed from V and 6 bases from J, the gap between germline ends came to 12 bases. The CDR3 DNA is TGCGCCAGCAGCTCCTTAGGCCTCCCCGGGGAGCTGTTTTTT. It specifies CASSSLGLPGELFF.

This clonotype occurred many times. The V call is TRBV20-1, the J call TRBJ1-1; D unresolved. V lost 6 bases, J lost 0 bases, and 17 bases lay in between. CDR1 and CDR2 (germline): DFQATT, SNEGSKA (reference sequence). This CDR3 region has 15 residues. The CDR3 reads CSAKTYRSMNTEAFF. The CDR3 coding sequence is TGCAGTGCCAAGACATACCGTAGTATGAACACTGAAGCTTTCTTT.